A single sample gave rise to the 13 T cell receptor beta chains below, sequenced in a study of blood T cell repertoires in COVID-19. Profiled with immunoSEQ multiplex PCR; TCRdb holds only in-frame clones, not every one. Of approximately 100,000 clones listed, 85% to 95% are singletons. The source material was peripheral blood. The receptors come from a man in his fifties or sixties with active COVID-19.

The chain joins TRBV19 to TRBJ2-1; TRBD2 agrees at 11 bases. The V gene end was trimmed by 6 bases and the J gene end by 6 bases; junction bases not matched to a gene: 7. CDR1 LNHDA and CDR2 SQIVND come from the germline V gene (reference sequence). This CDR3 comprises 15 residues. DNA of the CDR3: TGTGCCAGTAGACCTTCTAGCGGGAGGTTCAATGAGCAGTTCTTC. This encodes CASRPSSGRFNEQFF.

The rearrangement uses TRBV7-9 and TRBJ2-3; D is undetermined. CDR3 size: 14 residues. Germline V CDR1 and CDR2: SEHNR, FQNEAQ (reference sequence). V lost 6 bases to trimming and J lost 4 bases, with 14 bases between them. The CDR3 here is CASRISWSPDTQYF. The DNA for the CDR3 is TGTGCCAGCAGGATCTCATGGAGCCCAGATACGCAGTATTTT.

The rearrangement uses TRBV30 and TRBJ1-4; no firm D call. Germline V gene lookup returns CDR1 GTSNPN and CDR2 SVGIG (reference sequence). This CDR3 contains 13 residues. Trimming took off 3 bases at V and 8 bases at J, with 13 bases between the two ends. The CDR3 DNA reads TGTGCCTGGAGCGAACAGACGAACGAAAAACTGTTTTTT. Protein: CAWSEQTNEKLFF.

The chain carries TRBV7-9 and TRBJ2-1; 15 bases are shared with TRBD2. Per germline, CDR1 SEHNR and CDR2 FQNEAQ (reference sequence). V gave up 8 bases and J gave up 0 bases; unmatched junction bases: 5. The CDR3 has 17 amino acids. CDR3 residues: CASAGTSGRYSYNEQFF. The CDR3 DNA reads as TGTGCCAGCGCCGGGACTAGCGGGAGGTACTCCTACAATGAGCAGTTCTTC.

The chain combines TRBV11-2 with TRBJ1-1; the D gene is possibly TRBD1 (6 bases). The CDR3 length is 15 residues. Germline-derived CDR1 and CDR2 are SGHAT and FQNNGV. Trimming removed 5 bases at V and 6 bases at J, with 19 bases between. The CDR3 sequence is CASSPHEGEPSEAFF. DNA of the CDR3: TGTGCCAGCAGCCCACATGAGGGGGAGCCGTCTGAAGCTTTCTTT.

This clone has a single count. This chain uses TRBV28 with TRBJ1-5, with D tentatively TRBD1 (5 bases). The germline V gene encodes CDR1 MDHEN and CDR2 SYDVKM. Trimming removed 3 bases from V and 7 bases from J, with 13 bases in between. CDR3 length equals 14 residues. The CDR3 region is CASSLGGERQPQHF. The CDR3 DNA is TGTGCCAGCAGTTTGGGGGGGGAAAGACAGCCCCAGCATTTT.

This sequence joins TRBV3-1 (or the pseudogene TRBV3-2) and TRBJ2-5, with D maybe TRBD2 (6 bases). Per germline, CDR1 LGHDT and CDR2 YNNKEL (reference sequence). The CDR3 consists of 14 residues. Trimming removed 2 bases from V and 5 bases from J, with 12 bases in between. CDR3 nucleotide sequence: TGTGCCAGCAGCCAAAGCGGGCCAGGGGAGACCCAGTACTTC. Protein: CASSQSGPGETQYF.

V is TRBV6-6 and J is TRBJ2-2, with D possibly being TRBD2 (5 bases). V was shortened by 4 bases and J by 7 bases, with 13 bases between the two germline ends. This CDR3 region has 14 residues. Per germline, CDR1 MNHNY and CDR2 SVGAGI (reference sequence). The CDR3 DNA sequence: TGTGCCAGCAGTTCGGACTCCCCTGGCGGGGAGCTGTTTTTT. This translates into CASSSDSPGGELFF.

CDR3 protein: CASSLDRVRQPQHF. CDR3 coding DNA: TGTGCCAGCAGCCTAGACAGGGTTCGTCAGCCCCAGCATTTT. This chain uses TRBV2 with TRBJ1-5, with 7 bases matching TRBD1. The CDR3 spans 14 residues. J was trimmed by 6 bases and V by 6 bases; bases with no gene match: 8. Germline CDR1 SNHLY, CDR2 FYNNEI.

The chain links TRBV11-2 to TRBJ1-1; no clear D. The CDR3 consists of 15 residues. Germline V gene data show CDR1 as SGHAT and CDR2 as FQNNGV. With 4 bases removed from V and 0 bases from J, the gap between germline ends came to 12 bases. Here the CDR3 DNA reads TGTGCCAGCAGCTGGGCCACCTCCTTGAACACTGAAGCTTTCTTT. It specifies CASSWATSLNTEAFF.

The chain joins TRBV3-1 (or the pseudogene TRBV3-2) to TRBJ2-7, with 8 positions matching TRBD1. Trimming at V came to 2 bases and at J to 2 bases, leaving 11 bases not matched to a gene. CDR3 length equals 17 residues. From germline, CDR1 is LGHDT and CDR2 YNNKEL (reference sequence). The CDR3 coding sequence is TGTGCCAGCAGCCAATCTGGGGGCAGGGGGCGAACCTACGAGCAGTACTTC. The encoded protein is CASSQSGGRGRTYEQYF.

The V call is TRBV9, the J call TRBJ2-3; unclear D gene. Trimming removed 0 bases at V and 6 bases at J, with 14 bases between. CDR1 is SGDLS and CDR2 is YYNGEE in the germline V gene. The CDR3 has 15 amino acids. The CDR3 nucleotides read TGTGCCAGCAGCGTAGAAGACTCCCGGGTGGATACGCAGTATTTT. Translated: CASSVEDSRVDTQYF.

J is TRBJ2-1 and V is TRBV7-2; possibly TRBD2 for D (6 bases). V lost 2 bases and J lost 2, with 10 bases in between. Germline CDR1 reads SGHTA; CDR2 reads FQGNSA. The CDR3 covers 15 residues. This chain's CDR3 is CASSLYSGAYNEQFF. The CDR3 nucleotides are TGTGCCAGCAGCTTATATAGCGGAGCCTACAATGAGCAGTTCTTC.